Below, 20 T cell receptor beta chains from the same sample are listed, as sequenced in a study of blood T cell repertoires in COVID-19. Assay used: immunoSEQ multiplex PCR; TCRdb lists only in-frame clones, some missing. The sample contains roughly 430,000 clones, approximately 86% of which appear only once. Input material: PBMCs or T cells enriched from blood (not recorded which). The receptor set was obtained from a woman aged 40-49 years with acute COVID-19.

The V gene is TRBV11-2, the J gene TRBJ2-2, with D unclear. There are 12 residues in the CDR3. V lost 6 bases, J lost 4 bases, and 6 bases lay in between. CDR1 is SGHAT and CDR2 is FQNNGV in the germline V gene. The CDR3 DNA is TGTGCCAGCAGACAGATCACCGGGGAGCTGTTTTTT. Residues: CASRQITGELFF. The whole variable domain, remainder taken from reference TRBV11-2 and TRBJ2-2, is EAGVAQSPRYKIIEKRQSVAFWCNPISGHATLYWYQQILGQGPKLLIQFQNNGVVDDSQLPKDRFSAERLKGVDSTLKIQPAKLEDSAVYLCASRQITGELFFGEGSRLTVL.

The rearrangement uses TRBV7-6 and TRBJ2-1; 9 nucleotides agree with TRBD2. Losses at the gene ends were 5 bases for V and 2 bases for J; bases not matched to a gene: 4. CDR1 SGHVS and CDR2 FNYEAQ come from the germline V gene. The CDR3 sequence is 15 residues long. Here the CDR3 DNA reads TGTGCCAGCAGCCCCGGGACTAGCACCTACAATGAGCAGTTCTTC. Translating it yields CASSPGTSTYNEQFF.

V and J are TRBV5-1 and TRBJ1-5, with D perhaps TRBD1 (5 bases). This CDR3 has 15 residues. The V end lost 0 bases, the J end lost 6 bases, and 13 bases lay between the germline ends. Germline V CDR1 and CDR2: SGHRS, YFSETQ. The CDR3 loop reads CASSLVGATGQPQHF. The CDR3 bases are TGCGCCAGCAGCTTGGTAGGGGCTACGGGTCAGCCCCAGCATTTT.

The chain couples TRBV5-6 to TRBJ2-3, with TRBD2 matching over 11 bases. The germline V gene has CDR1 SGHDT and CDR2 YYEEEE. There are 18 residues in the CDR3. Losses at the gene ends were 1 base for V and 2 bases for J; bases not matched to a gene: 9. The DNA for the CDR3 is TGTGCCAGCAGCTTGTTTACTAGCGGGGGTGCTTTCACAGATACGCAGTATTTT. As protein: CASSLFTSGGAFTDTQYF.

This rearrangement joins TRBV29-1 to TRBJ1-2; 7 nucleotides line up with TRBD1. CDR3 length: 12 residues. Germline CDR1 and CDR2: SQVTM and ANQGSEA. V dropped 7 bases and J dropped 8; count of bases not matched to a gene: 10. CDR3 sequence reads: CSAGEGAVGYTF. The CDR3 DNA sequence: TGCAGCGCCGGTGAGGGGGCGGTGGGCTACACCTTC.

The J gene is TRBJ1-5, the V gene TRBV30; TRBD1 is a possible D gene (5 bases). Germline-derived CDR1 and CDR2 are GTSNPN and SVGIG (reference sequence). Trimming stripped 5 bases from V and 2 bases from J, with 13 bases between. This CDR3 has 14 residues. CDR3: CAWQGGSGNQPQHF. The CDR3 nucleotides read TGTGCCTGGCAGGGTGGAAGTGGCAATCAGCCCCAGCATTTT. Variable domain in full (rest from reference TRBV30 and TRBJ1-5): SQTIHQWPATLVQPVGSPLSLECTVEGTSNPNLYWYRQAAGRGLQLLFYSVGIGQISSEVPQNLSASRPQDRQFILSSKKLLLSDSGFYLCAWQGGSGNQPQHFGDGTRLSIL.

CDR3 nucleotide sequence: TGTGCCAGCAGTTTAAATGGCGGTACATACTTC. This gives the protein CASSLNGGTYF. The V and J genes are TRBV12-3 or TRBV12-4 and TRBJ2-7; D is unresolved. The CDR3 extends over 11 amino acids. Trimming left V 2 bases short and J 13 bases short, with 12 bases between.

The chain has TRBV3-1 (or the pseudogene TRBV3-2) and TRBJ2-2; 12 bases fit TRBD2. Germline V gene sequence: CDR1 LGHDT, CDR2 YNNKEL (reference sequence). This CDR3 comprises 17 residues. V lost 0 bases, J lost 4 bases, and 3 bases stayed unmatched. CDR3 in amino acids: CASSQERLAGVTGELFF. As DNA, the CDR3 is TGTGCCAGCAGCCAAGAACGACTAGCGGGGGTCACCGGGGAGCTGTTTTTT.

CDR3 loop: CASKRKLAGNTIYF. The CDR3 DNA is TGTGCCAGCAAGAGGAAGTTAGCTGGAAACACCATATATTTT. The chain joins TRBV6-5 to TRBJ1-3, with D hard to call. Looked up from germline, CDR1 is MNHEY and CDR2 is SVGAGI. The germline V and J ends were trimmed by 7 bases and 2 bases, with 12 bases remaining between them. The CDR3 consists of 14 residues.

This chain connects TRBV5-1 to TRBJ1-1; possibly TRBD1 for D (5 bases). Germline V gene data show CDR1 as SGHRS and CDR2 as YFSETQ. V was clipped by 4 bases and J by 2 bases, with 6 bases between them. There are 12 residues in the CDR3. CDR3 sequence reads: CASSRTNTEAFF. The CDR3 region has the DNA TGCGCCAGCAGCCGGACAAACACTGAAGCTTTCTTT.

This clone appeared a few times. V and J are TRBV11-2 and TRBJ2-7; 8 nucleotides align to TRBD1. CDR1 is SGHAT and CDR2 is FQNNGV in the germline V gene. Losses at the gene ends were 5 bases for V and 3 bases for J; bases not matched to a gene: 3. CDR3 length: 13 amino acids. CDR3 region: CASSPQGGYEQYF. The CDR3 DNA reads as TGTGCCAGCAGCCCACAGGGGGGCTACGAGCAGTACTTC.

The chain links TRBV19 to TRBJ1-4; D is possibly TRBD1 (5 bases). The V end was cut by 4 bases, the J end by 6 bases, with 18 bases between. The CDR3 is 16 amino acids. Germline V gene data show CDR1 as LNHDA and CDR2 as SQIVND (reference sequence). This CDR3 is CASSKQSGIFDEKLFF. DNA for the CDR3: TGTGCCAGTAGTAAACAGTCAGGGATTTTCGATGAAAAACTGTTTTTT.

CDR3 sequence reads: CASSPWLRAEEQYF. CDR3 nucleotide sequence: TGTGCCAGCAGTCCCTGGCTCAGGGCCGAGGAGCAGTACTTC. The J gene is TRBJ2-7, the V gene TRBV27; D may be TRBD1 (5 bases). CDR1 MNHEY and CDR2 SMNVEV come from the germline V gene (reference sequence). This CDR3 is 14 amino acids long. Trimming left V 5 bases short and J 7 bases short, with 18 bases between.

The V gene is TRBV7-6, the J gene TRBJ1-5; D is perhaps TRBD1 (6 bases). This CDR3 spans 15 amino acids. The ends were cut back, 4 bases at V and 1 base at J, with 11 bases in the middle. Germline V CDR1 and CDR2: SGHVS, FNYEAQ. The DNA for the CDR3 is TGTGCCAGCAGCTCGCAACAGGGAAGCAATCAGCCCCAGCATTTT. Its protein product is CASSSQQGSNQPQHF.

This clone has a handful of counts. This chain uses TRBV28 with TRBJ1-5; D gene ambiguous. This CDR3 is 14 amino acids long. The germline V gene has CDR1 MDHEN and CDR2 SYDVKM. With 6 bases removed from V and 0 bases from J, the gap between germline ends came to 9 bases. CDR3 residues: CASSGIRSNQPQHF. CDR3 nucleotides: TGTGCCAGCAGCGGGATACGTAGCAATCAGCCCCAGCATTTT. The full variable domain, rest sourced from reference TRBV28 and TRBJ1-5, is DVKVTQSSRYLVKRTGEKVFLECVQDMDHENMFWYRQDPGLGLRLIYFSYDVKMKEKGDIPEGYSVSREKKERFSLILESASTNQTSMYLCASSGIRSNQPQHFGDGTRLSIL.

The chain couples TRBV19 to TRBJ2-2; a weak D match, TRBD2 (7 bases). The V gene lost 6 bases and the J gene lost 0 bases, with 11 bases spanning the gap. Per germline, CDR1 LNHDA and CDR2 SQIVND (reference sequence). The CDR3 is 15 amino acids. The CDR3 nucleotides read TGTGCCAGTAGCGGGGGGCTCCCGAACACCGGGGAGCTGTTTTTT. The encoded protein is CASSGGLPNTGELFF.

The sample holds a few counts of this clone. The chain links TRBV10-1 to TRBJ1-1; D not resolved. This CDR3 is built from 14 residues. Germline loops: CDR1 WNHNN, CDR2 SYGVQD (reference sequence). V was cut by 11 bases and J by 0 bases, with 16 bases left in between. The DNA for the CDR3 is TGCGCCGGAGCCCCGCGGGCGTTGAACACTGAAGCTTTCTTT. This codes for CAGAPRALNTEAFF.

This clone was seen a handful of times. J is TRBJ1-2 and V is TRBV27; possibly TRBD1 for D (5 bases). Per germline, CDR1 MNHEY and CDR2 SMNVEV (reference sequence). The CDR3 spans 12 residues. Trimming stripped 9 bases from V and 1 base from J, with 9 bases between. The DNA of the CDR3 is TGTGCCAGTTTCAGGGTTAACTATGGCTACACCTTC. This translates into CASFRVNYGYTF.

CDR3 in amino acids: CASSLSAGGRQETQYF. The CDR3 region has the DNA TGTGCCAGCAGTTTATCGGCAGGGGGCCGCCAAGAGACCCAGTACTTC. This chain joins TRBV27 and TRBJ2-5, with 8 bases aligning to TRBD1. J lost 1 base, V lost 0 bases, and 4 bases had no gene match. CDR3 length: 16 amino acids. CDR1 and CDR2 (germline): MNHEY, SMNVEV (reference sequence).

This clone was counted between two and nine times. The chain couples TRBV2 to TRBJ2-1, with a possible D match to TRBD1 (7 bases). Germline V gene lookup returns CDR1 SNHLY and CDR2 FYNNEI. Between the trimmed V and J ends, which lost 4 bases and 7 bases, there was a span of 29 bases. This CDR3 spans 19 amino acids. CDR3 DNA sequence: TGTGCCAGCAGTGTGGGGCGCGGGAAGACAGGGCCACCCCAGAATGAGCAGTTCTTC. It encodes CASSVGRGKTGPPQNEQFF.